These T cell receptor beta chains were read from a single sample in a study of CD8+CD57+ T cells in acquired aplastic anemia. TCRdb redid the calling of the reads with MiXCR, one entry per CDR3 protein. The sample lists approximately 180,000 distinct CDR3 sequences; around 60% were seen once. Material: sorted CD4+, CD8+, or CD8+CD57+ T cells (not recorded which) from PBMCs. The receptors were sampled from a human donor with aplastic anemia. Both conserved end residues are part of each CDR3. Fields, in order: CDR3 DNA, CDR3 protein, J gene, D gene, clone size, V gene. The D gene is left open where the match is weak. Clone size is given for some rows only: seen once, a few or many times, or a class if the clone is expanded.

TGTGCCAGCGGGCCTAGAGCGGGGGGCGAGCAGTACTTC CASGPRAGGEQYF TRBJ2-7 TRBD2 . TRBV6-4
TGTGCCAGCAGCTTAGGAGGGACTACCCACAATGAGCAGTTCTTC CASSLGGTTHNEQFF TRBJ2-1 TRBD2 . TRBV7-9
TGTGCCAGCAGCTTACATGGGGGGAGGAACACTGAAGCTTTCTTT CASSLHGGRNTEAFF TRBJ1-1 . . TRBV7-9
TGTGCCAGCAGATCCCACCCGGGACAGGAGACCTACGAGCAGTACTTC CASRSHPGQETYEQYF TRBJ2-7 TRBD1 . TRBV25-1
TGTGCCAGTAGTGCAAGGGGGAATGAGCAGTTCTTC CASSARGNEQFF TRBJ2-1 . . TRBV6-5
TGTGCCAGTAGTATAGGCGGGGGCTACACCTTC CASSIGGGYTF TRBJ1-2 . . TRBV19
TGTGCCAGCAGTTCCGGGACTAGCGGAGAGACCCAGTACTTC CASSSGTSGETQYF TRBJ2-5 TRBD2 few TRBV27
TGCGCCAGCAGCTACCGACAGGCGAACACTGAAGCTTTCTTT CASSYRQANTEAFF TRBJ1-1 . many TRBV4-1
TGTGCCAGCAGCTTGAGCGTTTCCTACAATGAGCAGTTCTTC CASSLSVSYNEQFF TRBJ2-1 . . TRBV7-3
TGTGCCAGCGGCTACCAAGCGGGGGGGCCCCAAGAGACCCAGTACTTC CASGYQAGGPQETQYF TRBJ2-5 TRBD2 . TRBV7-2
TGTGCCAGCAGCTTAGAGGTCTATGGCTACACCTTC CASSLEVYGYTF TRBJ1-2 . . TRBV7-9
TGCGCCAGCAGCTTCCTATTCCACAAAGGAGATACGCAGTATTTT CASSFLFHKGDTQYF TRBJ2-3 . many TRBV5-1
TGTGCCATCAGTGAGTTCGTTAATGAGCAGTTCTTC CAISEFVNEQFF TRBJ2-1 . . TRBV10-3
TGTGCCAGTAGTAGTCGGACAGCTAATTCACCCCTCCACTTT CASSSRTANSPLHF TRBJ1-6 . . TRBV19
TGTGCCACCAGTGATCCGCGTGGGACTTACAATGAGCAGTTCTTC CATSDPRGTYNEQFF TRBJ2-1 . few TRBV24-1
TGTGCCAGCAGTTACCCCGGGGTCGAGCAGTACTTC CASSYPGVEQYF TRBJ2-7 . . TRBV6-6
TGTGCCAGCAGTTTAAAACACCTCTGGGAGCAGTACTTC CASSLKHLWEQYF TRBJ2-7 . many TRBV27
TGTGCCATCAGTGGAACCAGTCCCACAGATACGCAGTATTTT CAISGTSPTDTQYF TRBJ2-3 . . TRBV10-3
TGCGCCAGCAGCCAAGATTACAGCGGGGGGCTCTACGAGCAGTACTTC CASSQDYSGGLYEQYF TRBJ2-7 TRBD2 many TRBV4-1
TGTGCCAGCAGCCCGGGACAGGGGTGGGCAGAGACCCAGTACTTC CASSPGQGWAETQYF TRBJ2-5 TRBD1 . TRBV7-2
TGTGCCACCACGTTCGATGGTAGAGGGGAGGACACTGAAGCTTTCTTT CATTFDGRGEDTEAFF TRBJ1-1 . . TRBV24-1
TGTGCCACCAGTTACTCGGCCGACAGGGGAGGAACTGAAGCTTTCTTT CATSYSADRGGTEAFF TRBJ1-1 TRBD1 . TRBV24-1